The entry below gives a single T cell receptor beta chain sequence along with its context. Which antigen it targets is not known. Base quality data are lacking; no much larger clone is found one base away. In Seattle, one collaborating source enrolled patients while the infection was active and tracked those patients longitudinally over the course of disease. Collaborating institutions collected whole blood in K2EDTA tubes following their own protocols. Collaborator samples were shipped for TCRbeta analysis as frozen whole blood, isolated PBMCs, or DNA extracted from either sample type. This entry belongs to a study of blood T cell repertoires in COVID-19 (dated by TCRdb to 2018 to 2020). Broadly, across the study: Collaborator samples came from the United States, Italy and Spain and covered acute and convalescent phases of COVID-19. The prospective study material was composed of cDNA or gDNA derived from T cells, B-cell-depleted T cells, or PBMCs. Deeply sampled blood TCRbeta repertoires from subjects exposed to, actively infected with, or recovered from COVID-19 were included in the dataset. The repertoires were released in a freely available public database meant as a resource for research on the immune response to SARS-CoV-2. Samples were obtained from the ongoing ImmuneRACE study (first 160 participants) and from some 1,200 subjects provided by 6 global collaborators. A de-identified subject ID, COVID-19 status, age in years and sex were almost always included in the sample metadata. Where HLA class I and class II types were available, the types were taken from metadata supplied by the sample provider, not from assay-based typing. General findings and caveats noted by the study authors: The amount of clinical and demographic metadata varied by source and participant and was provided uncurated.

The immunoSEQ Assay, a bias-controlled multiplex PCR, was used to amplify TCRbeta CDR3 regions from genomic DNA. The authors processed their data as follows. The number of nucleated cells in each sample was estimated from the amplification of reference gene primers within the assay. To quantify the absolute abundance of each unique TCRbeta CDR3 rearrangement, sequence reads were collapsed and filtered. For each sample, productive Simpson clonality was calculated by taking the square root of Simpson's diversity index across productive rearrangements. This is the immuneACCESS table as TCRdb keeps it, with only in-frame sequences that have V and J called. A part of the clones is gone; compared with another copy, unresolved V genes explain less than half, and the rest is unexplained. The DNA was the basis for D and trimming; V, J and clone size are from that table. This sample lists approximately 290,000 clones; around 82% were detected once. The ten biggest clones cover around a sixth of the sample.

For CDR1 and CDR2, the germline V gene lists MNHEY and SVGAGI. The junction shows trimming of 5 bases on V and 6 bases on J, and the gene matches do not reach 11 bases of it. From the cysteine up to the phenylalanine, the CDR3 has a length of 15 residues. The read is trimmed to its CDR3 DNA, 45 bases read in frame from base 1. The sequence was collected from a person aged 70 to 85 with COVID-19, enrolled during active disease. The chain uses TRBV6-5 and TRBJ2-7, with 9 bases matching TRBD1. Sequenced material: peripheral blood. The CDR3 protein sequence reads: CASSLSNRGLSEQYF. The DNA sequence is TGTGCCAGCAGTCTATCAAACAGGGGGCTCTCCGAGCAGTACTTC.